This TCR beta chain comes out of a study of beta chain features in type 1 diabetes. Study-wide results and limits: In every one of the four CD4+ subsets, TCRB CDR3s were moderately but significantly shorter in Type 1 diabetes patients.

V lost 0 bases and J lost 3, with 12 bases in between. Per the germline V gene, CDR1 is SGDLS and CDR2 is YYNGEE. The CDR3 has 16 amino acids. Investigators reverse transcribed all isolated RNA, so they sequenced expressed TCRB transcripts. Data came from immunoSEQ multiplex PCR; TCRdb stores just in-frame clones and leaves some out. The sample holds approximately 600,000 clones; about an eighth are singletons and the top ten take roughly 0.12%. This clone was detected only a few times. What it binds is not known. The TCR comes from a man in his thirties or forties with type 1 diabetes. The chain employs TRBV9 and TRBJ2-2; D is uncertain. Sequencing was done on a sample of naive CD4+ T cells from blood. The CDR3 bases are TGTGCCAGCAGCGTAGAAGCGACGGTTGACACCGGGGAGCTGTTTTTT. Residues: CASSVEATVDTGELFF.